Each of the 11 T cell receptor beta chains below was sequenced from the same sample in a study of T cells in narcolepsy. TCRdb keeps only in-frame clones here, not all; method: immunoSEQ multiplex PCR. The data contain tens of thousands of clones, 60% to 85% of them singletons. The sequenced sample consisted of memory (CD45RA-) CD4+ T cells from blood. These receptors came from a human donor in good health.

The chain recombines TRBV6-1 with TRBJ1-5, with 7 bases identical to TRBD1. The CDR3 contains 12 residues. Germline loops: CDR1 MNHNS, CDR2 SASEGT. V was clipped by 6 bases and J by 4 bases; unmatched bases: 0. The CDR3 is CASRQGNQPQHF. CDR3 coding DNA: TGTGCCAGCAGACAGGGGAATCAGCCCCAGCATTTT.

The rearrangement uses TRBV7-2 and TRBJ1-5, with D possibly TRBD1 on 5 matching bases. CDR3 size: 14 residues. Germline CDR1 SGHTA, CDR2 FQGNSA. With 4 bases removed from V and 5 bases from J, the gap between germline ends came to 12 bases. The CDR3 spells CASSSWGADQPQHF. In DNA, the CDR3 is TGTGCCAGCAGCTCTTGGGGCGCGGATCAGCCCCAGCATTTT.

V and J are TRBV5-1 and TRBJ2-7; TRBD2 agrees at 8 bases. This CDR3 spans 15 amino acids. V was clipped by 0 bases and J by 4 bases; unmatched bases: 6. The germline gives CDR1 SGHRS, CDR2 YFSETQ. CDR3 amino acids: CASSLALAGRYEQYF. The CDR3 nucleotides are TGCGCCAGCAGCTTGGCCCTAGCGGGTCGATACGAGCAGTACTTC.

The J gene is TRBJ2-1, the V gene TRBV5-1; 7 bases line up with TRBD1. CDR1 SGHRS and CDR2 YFSETQ come from the germline V gene. There are 13 residues in the CDR3. Trimming at V came to 4 bases and at J to 8 bases, leaving 6 bases not matched to a gene. The CDR3 DNA sequence: TGCGCCAGCAGCGTCACAGGGGTCGATGAGCAGTTCTTC. Its protein is CASSVTGVDEQFF.

This clone was counted between two and nine times. The rearrangement joins TRBV2 to TRBJ1-1, with unresolved D. Germline CDR1 reads SNHLY; CDR2 reads FYNNEI. The CDR3 sequence is 12 residues long. V was pared by 1 base and J by 11 bases, with 11 bases between. CDR3 in DNA: TGTGCCAGCAGTGAAGACACAACCACGGCTTTCTTT. Its protein is CASSEDTTTAFF.

This chain uses TRBV7-3 with TRBJ1-2; D not certain. Per the germline V gene, CDR1 is SGHTA and CDR2 is FQGTGA. This CDR3 has 14 residues. V gave up 2 bases and J gave up 8 bases, with 15 bases separating them. CDR3 sequence (DNA): TGTGCCAGCAGCTTAGCGCTTCGGGAGCTGGGCTACACCTTC. It specifies CASSLALRELGYTF.

A few counts support this clone. The chain links TRBV6-1 to TRBJ2-7; D remains unclear. V shed 7 bases and J shed 5 bases, with 15 bases lying between them. This CDR3 comprises 13 residues. CDR1 is MNHNS, CDR2 SASEGT, per germline. CDR3 nucleotide sequence: TGTGCCAGCACTATGGTTGTCCCGGACGAGCAGTACTTC. It is translated as CASTMVVPDEQYF.

The CDR3 nucleotides are TGCGCCAGCACCCGTGAGGGGCTTCGGGGGAACACTGAAGCTTTCTTT. As protein: CASTREGLRGNTEAFF. The genes are TRBV5-1 and TRBJ1-1; D perhaps matches TRBD1 (5 bases). Germline CDR1 and CDR2: SGHRS and YFSETQ. The CDR3 totals 16 residues. Trimming took 6 bases from V and 1 from J, leaving 19 bases between them.

This clone has a single count. The chain carries TRBV6-5 and TRBJ2-2, with D possibly matching TRBD2 (5 bases). The CDR3 runs to 14 residues. Trimming took 6 bases from V and 4 from J, leaving 12 bases between them. Germline assignment: CDR1 MNHEY and CDR2 SVGAGI. The CDR3 spells CASRGDYSTGELFF. CDR3 DNA: TGTGCCAGCAGAGGAGACTATAGCACCGGGGAGCTGTTTTTT.

V gene TRBV5-1 combines with J gene TRBJ2-6, with D uncertain. CDR1 and CDR2 from the germline V gene are SGHRS and YFSETQ. The CDR3 runs to 17 residues. Deletions cut 0 bases from V and 0 bases from J, with 10 bases between. For the CDR3, the DNA is TGCGCCAGCAGCTTGGACAGCCGAAGCTCTGGGGCCAACGTCCTGACTTTC. Residues: CASSLDSRSSGANVLTF.

The J gene is TRBJ2-3, the V gene TRBV5-6; D call uncertain. V lost 3 bases and J 4 bases, leaving 18 bases between the germline ends. From germline, CDR1 is SGHDT and CDR2 YYEEEE. The CDR3 covers 16 residues. CDR3 loop: CASSSPMESRSDTQYF. For the CDR3, the DNA is TGTGCCAGCAGCTCCCCCATGGAGAGTAGATCAGATACGCAGTATTTT.